These 11 T cell receptor beta chains were all obtained from the same sample, sequenced in a study of shared clonotypes between healthy human individuals. Using immunoSEQ multiplex PCR, the repertoire was profiled, and TCRdb retains in-frame clones only, with some absent. Of about 2.3 million clones in the sample, about 92% were seen once. Material: naive CD4+ T cells from PBMCs. Regarding subset: CD45RA+ positively selected. The receptor source for this set is a man aged 18 to 29 in good health. Some clones in this sample may be carry-over from other donors' samples.

The chain uses TRBV29-1 and TRBJ2-7, with D possibly being TRBD1 or TRBD2 (5 bases each). Trimming removed 6 bases from V and 7 bases from J, with 19 bases in between. Germline V gene sequence: CDR1 SQVTM, CDR2 ANQGSEA. This CDR3 contains 13 residues. CDR3 in DNA: TGCAGCGTCGCAGGGACGGGGAAACGGGAGCAGTACTTC. Translation gives CSVAGTGKREQYF.

The J gene is TRBJ2-6, the V gene TRBV28; no clear D. The CDR3 is 15 amino acids. V was shortened by 7 bases and J by 1 base, with 11 bases between the two germline ends. Germline-derived CDR1 and CDR2 are MDHEN and SYDVKM. The CDR3 region is CASNAINSGANVLTF. DNA of the CDR3: TGTGCCAGCAACGCAATCAATTCTGGGGCCAACGTCCTGACTTTC.

In DNA form, the CDR3 reads TGTGCCAGCAGCAACAGGGGTGAAGCTTTCTTT. It specifies CASSNRGEAFF. The J gene is TRBJ1-1, the V gene TRBV5-4; 7 nucleotides align to TRBD1. This CDR3 has 11 amino acids. Per germline, CDR1 SGHNT and CDR2 YYREEE (reference sequence). The V and J ends lost 4 bases and 7 bases, in that order; junction bases with no gene match: 1.

The V and J genes are TRBV2 and TRBJ2-3; D is unresolved. Germline loops: CDR1 SNHLY, CDR2 FYNNEI. V was cut by 6 bases and J by 0 bases, with 10 bases left in between. The CDR3 spans 14 residues. CDR3 coding DNA: TGTGCCAGCAGGTCGGACCCTAGCACAGATACGCAGTATTTT. Its translation: CASRSDPSTDTQYF.

The chain carries TRBV5-6 and TRBJ2-7, with a tentative D call TRBD2 (7 bases). The CDR3 length is 13 residues. Germline assignment: CDR1 SGHDT and CDR2 YYEEEE. Trimming removed 3 bases at V and 5 bases at J, with 12 bases between. The chain's CDR3 is CASSSRGADEQYF. The CDR3 DNA follows: TGTGCCAGCAGCTCCCGGGGGGCCGACGAGCAGTACTTC.

The J gene is TRBJ2-7, the V gene TRBV28; 9 nucleotides align to TRBD1. Germline V gives CDR1 MDHEN, CDR2 SYDVKM. The CDR3 totals 14 residues. J was trimmed by 2 bases and V by 7 bases; bases with no gene match: 6. The CDR3: CASTLQGAAYEQYF. The DNA for the CDR3 is TGTGCCAGCACCCTACAGGGGGCCGCCTACGAGCAGTACTTC.

The chain combines TRBV13 with TRBJ2-7, with D perhaps TRBD2 (5 bases). This CDR3 comprises 14 residues. Germline-derived CDR1 and CDR2 are PRHDT and FYEKMQ (reference sequence). V shed 4 bases and J shed 0 bases, with 10 bases lying between them. In DNA, the CDR3 is TGTGCCAGCAGCTCAAGACTATACTCCTACGAGCAGTACTTC. Protein product: CASSSRLYSYEQYF. The variable domain in full, completed from reference TRBV13 and TRBJ2-7, reads AAGVIQSPRHLIKEKRETATLKCYPIPRHDTVYWYQQGPGQDPQFLISFYEKMQSDKGSIPDRFSAQQFSDYHSELNMSSLELGDSALYFCASSSRLYSYEQYFGPGTRLTVT.

CDR3 sequence (DNA): TGTGCCAGCAGTTCCCCCCCCGGGGCCTACGAGCAGTACTTC. Its protein is CASSSPPGAYEQYF. The rearrangement joins TRBV28 to TRBJ2-7; D is perhaps TRBD2 (5 bases). Germline CDR1 MDHEN, CDR2 SYDVKM. Trimming pared 4 bases from V and 2 bases from J, leaving 12 bases between. The CDR3 loop spans 14 amino acids.

The chain combines TRBV7-3 with TRBJ2-1, with D unclear. Trimming removed 5 bases at V and 10 bases at J, with 15 bases between. Per germline, CDR1 SGHTA and CDR2 FQGTGA. The CDR3 extends over 13 amino acids. CDR3 protein: CASSPPGSWEQFF. The CDR3 DNA reads as TGTGCCAGCAGCCCACCGGGCTCTTGGGAGCAGTTCTTC.

The genes are TRBV9 and TRBJ2-2; D is perhaps TRBD2 (6 bases). Germline V gene data show CDR1 as SGDLS and CDR2 as YYNGEE. This CDR3 has 14 amino acids. Trimming shortened V by 0 bases and J by 8 bases, and 11 bases separated the two germline ends. The CDR3 coding sequence is TGTGCCAGCAGCGTAGGGGTAGCGGTAGGGGAGCTGTTTTTT. Residues: CASSVGVAVGELFF.

A single count supports this clone. Other DNA sequences in the sample encode the same CDR3. CDR3 in amino acids: CASSPERETQYF. CDR3 coding DNA: TGTGCCAGCTCACCAGAGCGAGAGACCCAGTACTTC. The J gene is TRBJ2-5, the V gene TRBV18; D gene unclear. From germline, CDR1 is KGHSH and CDR2 LQKENI. The V end was cut by 2 bases, the J end by 4 bases, with 5 bases between. The CDR3 has 12 amino acids. Full variable domain (rest looked up from reference TRBV18 and TRBJ2-5): NAGVMQNPRHLVRRRGQEARLRCSPMKGHSHVYWYRQLPEEGLKFMVYLQKENIIDESGMPKERFSAEFPKEGPSILRIQQVVRGDSAAYFCASSPERETQYFGPGTRLLVL.